These 29 T cell receptor beta chains were all obtained from the same sample, sequenced in a study of CD8 T cells in ankylosing spondylitis. Whole-study findings and limits: Roughly eight highly homologous variants made up a TCR beta motif that seemed to typify ankylosing spondylitis blood.

These receptors' antigens are unknown. Each CDR3 protein is one row after TCRdb ran MiXCR on the 5' RACE reads. The sample has some 220,000 distinct CDR3 sequences, 6% to 8% seen once. Source material: blood, either unsorted or a sorted T cell fraction (not recorded which). The receptors shown here come from a male donor with ankylosing spondylitis.

In its sample, this clonotype was seen many times. The chain recombines TRBV12-3 or TRBV12-4 with TRBJ2-7, with TRBD2 matching over 11 bases. This CDR3 is 15 amino acids long. Trimming removed 5 bases from V and 2 bases from J; junction bases left unmatched: 5. The CDR3 region is CASSEGTSGPYEQYF. The CDR3 region has the DNA TGTGCCAGCAGTGAAGGGACTAGCGGACCCTACGAGCAGTACTTC.

This clonotype was seen many times. The chain is built from TRBV7-8 and TRBJ2-2, with D unresolved. Deletions cut 3 bases from V and 7 bases from J, with 15 bases between. The CDR3 runs to 15 residues. CDR1 and CDR2 from the germline V gene are SGHVS and FQNEAQ. The DNA of the CDR3 is TGTGCCAGCAGCTTTAGGGTGGTGTCGGTCGGGGAGCTGTTTTTT. It translates to CASSFRVVSVGELFF.

This clonotype was seen a few times. CDR3 sequence reads: CATSTRFSRLAGVSSYNEQFF. The CDR3 DNA is TGTGCCACCAGCACCAGATTCTCGAGACTAGCGGGAGTAAGCTCCTACAATGAGCAGTTCTTC. The chain carries TRBV15 and TRBJ2-1, with TRBD2 identical over 12 bases. Germline loops: CDR1 LNHNV, CDR2 YYDKDF (reference sequence). The ends lost 4 bases at V and 0 bases at J; junction bases unmatched: 16. This CDR3 spans 21 amino acids.

V is TRBV15 and J is TRBJ2-3; D ambiguous. Germline CDR1 LNHNV, CDR2 YYDKDF (reference sequence). Trimming removed 0 bases from V and 5 bases from J, with 15 bases in between. The CDR3 extends over 16 amino acids. The CDR3 DNA follows: TGTGCCACCAGCAGAGAAACCTTACTTGGTGGAGATACGCAGTATTTT. Translating it yields CATSRETLLGGDTQYF.

This clonotype was counted ten times or more. This chain connects TRBV28 to TRBJ2-7; 7 bases are a match to TRBD2. CDR1 and CDR2 from the germline V gene are MDHEN and SYDVKM. Unmatched junction bases numbered 2, after V lost 3 bases and J lost 0 bases. This CDR3 contains 14 residues. The CDR3 nucleotides read TGTGCCAGCAGTTTTTGGGGGGGCTCCTACGAGCAGTACTTC. Its translation: CASSFWGGSYEQYF.

This clonotype has at least ten counts. The rearrangement joins TRBV29-1 to TRBJ2-7; D unresolved. This CDR3 comprises 13 residues. The ends were cut back, 5 bases at V and 6 bases at J, with 17 bases in the middle. Germline-derived CDR1 and CDR2 are SQVTM and ANQGSEA. The CDR3 is CSVLTVTHREQYF. CDR3 in DNA: TGCAGCGTTCTGACGGTGACGCATCGCGAGCAGTACTTC.

Concerning this clonotype itself: A much more abundant neighbour one base away suggests this may be a read error. This chain connects TRBV2 to TRBJ2-7, with TRBD2 identical over 7 bases. The CDR3 length is 13 residues. Trimming took 6 bases from V and 2 from J; bases not matched to a gene: 4. Germline CDR1 and CDR2: SNHLY and FYNNEI. CDR3 region: CASRGTTPYEQYF. The CDR3 DNA is TGTGCCAGCAGGGGGACTACTCCCTACGAGCAGTACTTC.

This clonotype appeared many times. J is TRBJ1-3 and V is TRBV25-1; D gene uncertain. Trimming removed 7 bases at V and 3 bases at J, with 4 bases between. Germline CDR1 is MGHDK and CDR2 is SYGVNS. This CDR3 is 11 amino acids long. In nucleotides, the CDR3 is TGTGCCAGCAAGAGTGGAAACACCATATATTTT. Translation gives CASKSGNTIYF.

This clonotype was detected many times. The J gene is TRBJ1-2, the V gene TRBV4-3, with 12 bases matching TRBD1. This CDR3 has 15 residues. V lost 4 bases, J lost 7 bases, and 7 bases stayed unmatched. Germline V lookup: CDR1 LGHNA, CDR2 YSLEER. DNA of the CDR3: TGCGCCAGCAGCCGACCGGGACAGGGGGCGGTTGGCTACACCTTC. Translation: CASSRPGQGAVGYTF.

At least ten counts were recorded for this clonotype. The chain carries TRBV24-1 and TRBJ2-3, with D maybe TRBD1 (6 bases). Germline values: CDR1 KGHDR, CDR2 SFDVKD. The V and J ends lost 4 bases and 5 bases respectively, with 15 bases between them. CDR3 length: 15 amino acids. The CDR3 protein is CATSDPGTLRDTQYF. The CDR3, as DNA: TGTGCCACCAGTGACCCCGGGACATTGAGAGATACGCAGTATTTT.

This clonotype was counted at least ten times. At one end, the junction sequence differs from germline, possibly due to a read error. The V and J genes are TRBV7-9 and TRBJ2-1; perhaps TRBD1 as D (6 bases). The CDR3 is 11 amino acids. Germline V gene lookup returns CDR1 SEHNR and CDR2 FQNEAQ (reference sequence). The CDR3 DNA reads as TGCGCTGGGGACAACTACAATGAGCAGTTCTTC. Translating it yields CAGDNYNEQFF.

There are many counts of this clonotype. The chain links TRBV29-1 to TRBJ1-3; D may be TRBD1 (6 bases). The CDR3 loop spans 15 amino acids. CDR1 is SQVTM and CDR2 is ANQGSEA in the germline V gene. The germline V and J ends were trimmed by 4 bases and 0 bases, with 13 bases remaining between them. CDR3 protein: CSVGGTGNSGNTIYF. Here the CDR3 DNA reads TGCAGCGTTGGTGGAACAGGGAACTCTGGAAACACCATATATTTT.

This clonotype was seen only a few times. The chain is built from TRBV4-3 and TRBJ2-3; maybe TRBD2 (5 bases). V was pared by 0 bases and J by 0 bases, with 13 bases between. The CDR3 consists of 17 residues. Looked up from germline, CDR1 is LGHNA and CDR2 is YSLEER. The CDR3 spells CASSQDHQRTSTDTQYF. The CDR3 DNA is TGCGCCAGCAGCCAAGATCACCAGCGGACTAGCACAGATACGCAGTATTTT.

This clonotype was counted ten times or more. The genes are TRBV29-1 and TRBJ2-7; 8 bases align to TRBD1. The germline V gene encodes CDR1 SQVTM and CDR2 ANQGSEA. V gave up 7 bases and J gave up 5 bases; unmatched junction bases: 10. CDR3 length: 13 residues. CDR3 sequence (DNA): TGCAGCGGCATGGGACAGGAAAGACACGAGCAGTACTTC. Its translation is CSGMGQERHEQYF.

This clonotype was counted many times. V usage is TRBV7-2 and J usage is TRBJ2-7; perhaps TRBD2 as D (5 bases). The V end lost 1 base, the J end lost 4 bases, and 14 bases lay between the germline ends. Germline CDR1 and CDR2: SGHTA and FQGNSA. This CDR3 is 15 amino acids long. CDR3 region: CASSLGPRSGYEQYF. CDR3 nucleotide sequence: TGTGCCAGCAGCTTAGGGCCTAGGTCGGGGTACGAGCAGTACTTC.

This clonotype was seen at least ten times. The gene calls are TRBV20-1 and TRBJ2-2; D perhaps matches TRBD2 (7 bases). The CDR3 consists of 14 residues. The germline V gene encodes CDR1 DFQATT and CDR2 SNEGSKA (reference sequence). DNA for the CDR3: TGCAGCGCCGCGGGGGCGGCTGAAGACGGGGAGCTGTTTTTT. Protein product: CSAAGAAEDGELFF.

This clonotype came up many times. The J gene is TRBJ1-1, the V gene TRBV7-6; D remains ambiguous. Trimming cost V 1 base and J 1 base, with 4 bases left between them. CDR3 length: 13 residues. Germline loops: CDR1 SGHVS, CDR2 FNYEAQ. DNA for the CDR3: TGTGCCAGCAGCTTAGTCCAGAACACTGAAGCTTTCTTT. Amino acid sequence: CASSLVQNTEAFF.

This clonotype was observed many times. The rearrangement links TRBV7-2 to TRBJ2-7; D may be TRBD1 or TRBD2 (5 bases each). V lost 4 bases and J 5 bases, leaving 18 bases between the germline ends. There are 15 residues in the CDR3. Germline V gene data show CDR1 as SGHTA and CDR2 as FQGNSA. The CDR3 DNA reads TGTGCCAGCAGCTACCTGAATGCAGGGACGAACGAGCAGTACTTC. It codes for CASSYLNAGTNEQYF.

The table lists this clonotype with many counts. The rearrangement joins TRBV7-2 to TRBJ1-1, with D hard to call. Germline V CDR1 and CDR2: SGHTA, FQGNSA. There are 13 residues in the CDR3. V lost 1 base, J lost 9 bases, and 12 bases lay in between. The CDR3: CASSLGLSFQAFF. CDR3 nucleotide sequence: TGTGCCAGCAGCTTAGGCCTTTCCTTCCAAGCTTTCTTT. Full variable domain (outside the CDR3, taken from reference TRBV7-2 and TRBJ1-1): GAGVSQSPSNKVTEKGKDVELRCDPISGHTALYWYRQSLGQGLEFLIYFQGNSAPDKSGLPSDRFSAERTGGSVSTLTIQRTQQEDSAVYLCASSLGLSFQAFFGQGTRLTVV.

There are many counts of this clonotype. The chain combines TRBV29-1 with TRBJ2-1, with D unclear. The germline V gene has CDR1 SQVTM and CDR2 ANQGSEA. CDR3 length: 10 amino acids. V shed 7 bases and J shed 6 bases, with 7 bases lying between them. The CDR3 sequence: CSAISNEQFF. Written as DNA, the CDR3 is TGCAGCGCGATCAGCAATGAGCAGTTCTTC.

This clonotype was picked up many times. The chain joins TRBV27 to TRBJ2-7; 10 nucleotides match TRBD1. CDR1 is MNHEY, CDR2 SMNVEV, per germline (reference sequence). The length of the CDR3 is 13 residues. J gave up 2 bases and V 8 bases, and 3 bases lay outside the gene matches. The chain's CDR3 is CASGTGDTYEQYF. The CDR3, as DNA: TGTGCCAGCGGGACAGGGGATACCTACGAGCAGTACTTC.

This clonotype was picked up many times. The chain has TRBV27 and TRBJ1-5, with a possible D match to TRBD1 (5 bases). With 4 bases removed from V and 4 bases from J, the gap between germline ends came to 8 bases. The CDR3 runs to 13 residues. In germline, CDR1 is MNHEY, CDR2 SMNVEV (reference sequence). CDR3 sequence: CASSWGLNQPQHF. CDR3 in DNA: TGTGCCAGCAGTTGGGGCTTGAATCAGCCCCAGCATTTT.

Ten or more counts support this clonotype. This chain uses TRBV27 with TRBJ1-1, with D unresolved. V lost 0 bases and J lost 3, with 11 bases in between. The CDR3 totals 15 residues. Germline V CDR1 and CDR2: MNHEY, SMNVEV (reference sequence). CDR3 in amino acids: CASSLSREGDTEAFF. CDR3 nucleotides: TGTGCCAGCAGTTTATCAAGGGAGGGTGACACTGAAGCTTTCTTT.

This clonotype came up many times. V is TRBV10-1 and J is TRBJ2-1, with TRBD2 matching over 12 bases. CDR1 WNHNN and CDR2 SYGVQD come from the germline V gene (reference sequence). V shed 5 bases, J shed 0 bases, and the junction held 2 bases outside the gene matches. This CDR3 is built from 16 residues. The CDR3 spells CASSLTSGSSYNEQFF. The CDR3 coding sequence is TGCGCCAGCAGTCTGACTAGCGGGAGCTCCTACAATGAGCAGTTCTTC.

In its sample, this clonotype was seen many times. The chain couples TRBV10-3 to TRBJ2-5; possible D gene TRBD2, 6 bases. Trimming cost V 3 bases and J 0 bases, with 14 bases left between them. The length of the CDR3 is 16 residues. Germline CDR1 and CDR2: ENHRY and SYGVKD. DNA of the CDR3: TGTGCCATCAGTGACACCGGGACTCCGTACCAAGAGACCCAGTACTTC. Protein: CAISDTGTPYQETQYF.

This clonotype showed up just a few times. The gene calls are TRBV10-1 and TRBJ2-1, with 9 bases aligning to TRBD1. This CDR3 is built from 15 residues. Per germline, CDR1 WNHNN and CDR2 SYGVQD (reference sequence). V shed 7 bases and J 6 bases; nucleotides not matched to a gene: 10. The CDR3: CASTEGTGMGNEQFF. The DNA of the CDR3 is TGCGCCAGCACCGAAGGGACAGGGATGGGCAATGAGCAGTTCTTC.

This clonotype was seen ten or more times. The chain is built from TRBV2 and TRBJ2-3; no clear D gene. Trimming took 2 bases from V and 1 from J, leaving 10 bases between them. This CDR3 region has 15 residues. Germline CDR1 and CDR2: SNHLY and FYNNEI. CDR3 sequence: CASSERAVGTDTQYF. DNA of the CDR3: TGTGCCAGCAGTGAAAGGGCGGTGGGCACAGATACGCAGTATTTT.

This clonotype was counted ten times or more. V usage is TRBV24-1 and J usage is TRBJ2-1; D perhaps matches TRBD2 (5 bases). CDR3 length: 13 residues. V dropped 1 base and J dropped 10 bases, with 10 bases sitting between them. Germline V gene sequence: CDR1 KGHDR, CDR2 SFDVKD. CDR3 loop: CATSDFPQREQFF. DNA of the CDR3: TGTGCCACCAGTGATTTTCCCCAGCGGGAGCAGTTCTTC.

This clonotype was seen ten or more times. CDR3: CASSYHDSGQETQYF. The CDR3 region has the DNA TGTGCCAGCAGTTACCACGATAGCGGGCAAGAGACCCAGTACTTC. This chain uses TRBV6-5 with TRBJ2-5; 7 bases fit TRBD2. The J segment lost 2 bases and the V segment lost 2 bases, leaving 5 bases of the junction unmatched. The CDR3 loop spans 15 amino acids. Germline CDR1 reads MNHEY; CDR2 reads SVGAGI.